Presented here are 20 T cell receptor beta chains from one specimen sequenced in a study of blood T cell repertoires in COVID-19. The protocol was immunoSEQ multiplex PCR, while the TCRdb copy is restricted to in-frame clones and leaves out a portion. The sample contains 300,000 to 400,000 clones, 90% of which appear only once. The sequenced sample consisted of PBMCs or T cells enriched from blood (not recorded which). The receptors were sampled from a woman aged 25-40 years who had been exposed to COVID-19.

This clone was found a few times. The chain joins TRBV6-5 to TRBJ1-3; no firm D call. V dropped 0 bases and J dropped 0 bases, with 6 bases sitting between them. This CDR3 comprises 15 residues. Germline CDR1 is MNHEY and CDR2 is SVGAGI. The CDR3 loop reads CASSYSEGSGNTIYF. The CDR3 DNA is TGTGCCAGCAGTTACTCGGAGGGCTCTGGAAACACCATATATTTT.

Here the CDR3 reads CASSPPGQWNSPLHF. In nucleotides, the CDR3 is TGTGCCAGCTCACCACCGGGACAATGGAATTCACCCCTCCACTTT. The chain has TRBV18 and TRBJ1-6; tentatively, D is TRBD1 (6 bases). The CDR3 loop spans 15 amino acids. From germline, CDR1 is KGHSH and CDR2 LQKENI. Trimming cost V 0 bases and J 7 bases, with 10 bases left between them.

V usage is TRBV7-9 and J usage is TRBJ2-1; the match to TRBD2 covers 11 bases. The CDR3 is made up of 15 amino acids. CDR1 is SEHNR, CDR2 FQNEAQ, per germline (reference sequence). V shed 8 bases and J 7 bases; nucleotides not matched to a gene: 10. The CDR3 nucleotides read TGTGCCAGCTTCGTCCTAGCGGGGGGCCCTAATGAGCAGTTCTTC. Amino acid sequence: CASFVLAGGPNEQFF.

V gene TRBV5-1 combines with J gene TRBJ1-3, with D maybe TRBD1 (5 bases). CDR3 length: 15 amino acids. Trimming left V 0 bases short and J 3 bases short, with 10 bases between. CDR1 and CDR2 (germline): SGHRS, YFSETQ. The DNA for the CDR3 is TGCGCCAGCAGCTTGGAGGGGAAAGGTGGAAACACCATATATTTT. This encodes CASSLEGKGGNTIYF.

The chain couples TRBV19 to TRBJ2-3; the D is unclear. The CDR3 consists of 13 residues. Germline assignment: CDR1 LNHDA and CDR2 SQIVND (reference sequence). Deletions cut 5 bases from V and 6 bases from J, with 12 bases between. CDR3 region: CASSPRVLDTQYF. The CDR3 DNA reads as TGTGCCAGTAGTCCCCGGGTCCTCGATACGCAGTATTTT.

The chain is built from TRBV5-1 and TRBJ2-6; no definite D call. CDR1 is SGHRS, CDR2 YFSETQ, per germline. V was cut by 0 bases and J by 4 bases, with 8 bases left in between. CDR3 length equals 15 residues. CDR3 region: CASSLGGPGANVLTF. CDR3 coding DNA: TGCGCCAGCAGCTTGGGAGGTCCCGGGGCCAACGTCCTGACTTTC.

The chain is built from TRBV5-1 and TRBJ2-3; D ambiguous. Trimming left V 0 bases short and J 5 bases short, with 7 bases between. Per the germline V gene, CDR1 is SGHRS and CDR2 is YFSETQ. This CDR3 contains 13 residues. The DNA of the CDR3 is TGCGCCAGCAGCTTGGATCTCGGAGATACGCAGTATTTT. Residues: CASSLDLGDTQYF.

The V gene is TRBV5-1, the J gene TRBJ2-3, with 11 bases that match TRBD2. The length of the CDR3 is 16 residues. Germline V gene data show CDR1 as SGHRS and CDR2 as YFSETQ. V dropped 0 bases and J dropped 2; count of bases not matched to a gene: 2. The CDR3 bases are TGCGCCAGCAGCTTGGTACTAGCGGGGGACACAGATACGCAGTATTTT. It yields the protein CASSLVLAGDTDTQYF.

The CDR3 reads CASSEYWGSGGEQETQYF. The CDR3 DNA follows: TGTGCCAGCAGTGAATATTGGGGTAGCGGGGGAGAGCAAGAGACCCAGTACTTC. The chain carries TRBV6-1 and TRBJ2-5, with 9 bases identical to TRBD2. Trimming cost V 2 bases and J 2 bases; bases outside gene matches: 12. This CDR3 is built from 18 residues. Germline V gene sequence: CDR1 MNHNS, CDR2 SASEGT.

This clone was seen only once. The V gene is TRBV9, the J gene TRBJ1-3; D perhaps matches TRBD1 (5 bases). The germline V gene has CDR1 SGDLS and CDR2 YYNGEE. The length of the CDR3 is 15 residues. V was cut by 3 bases and J by 3 bases, with 13 bases left in between. CDR3 amino acids: CASSAQQGGGNTIYF. The DNA for the CDR3 is TGTGCCAGCAGCGCCCAGCAGGGAGGTGGAAACACCATATATTTT.

The V and J genes are TRBV18 and TRBJ2-7; 8 bases line up with TRBD1. V shed 3 bases and J 5 bases; nucleotides not matched to a gene: 6. Germline CDR1 KGHSH, CDR2 LQKENI. The CDR3 has 14 residues. The chain's CDR3 is CASSPRGRGHEQYF. The CDR3 region has the DNA TGTGCCAGCTCACCCCGGGGCAGGGGGCACGAGCAGTACTTC.

This chain connects TRBV6-4 to TRBJ2-3; the match to TRBD2 covers 10 bases. The trim removed 3 bases at V and 5 bases at J, leaving 5 bases unmatched. The CDR3 extends over 15 amino acids. Germline V gene data show CDR1 as MRHNA and CDR2 as SNTAGT. The CDR3 nucleotides are TGTGCCAGCAGTGAGAGCGGGGGGGCTATAGATACGCAGTATTTT. Translation gives CASSESGGAIDTQYF.

This chain links TRBV3-1 (or the pseudogene TRBV3-2) with TRBJ1-4; D unclear. The V and J ends lost 0 bases and 6 bases respectively, with 14 bases between them. The CDR3 covers 16 residues. Germline loops: CDR1 LGHDT, CDR2 YNNKEL (reference sequence). The CDR3 loop is CASSQDPNGGYEKLFF. In DNA, the CDR3 is TGTGCCAGCAGCCAAGATCCTAACGGAGGGTATGAAAAACTGTTTTTT.

The rearrangement uses TRBV5-6 and TRBJ1-6; D ambiguous. The CDR3 contains 15 residues. Trimming cost V 0 bases and J 7 bases, with 11 bases left between them. CDR1 is SGHDT, CDR2 YYEEEE, per germline. CDR3 coding DNA: TGTGCCAGCAGCTTGGCCCCAGGAACAAATTCACCCCTCCACTTT. It encodes CASSLAPGTNSPLHF.

This chain links TRBV19 with TRBJ1-5; unclear D gene. V was pared by 3 bases and J by 2 bases, with 14 bases between. Germline V CDR1 and CDR2: LNHDA, SQIVND (reference sequence). The CDR3 has 16 amino acids. CDR3 coding DNA: TGTGCCAGTAGTATGAGGCAGGCGGGCGGCAATCAGCCCCAGCATTTT. This codes for CASSMRQAGGNQPQHF.

This sequence joins TRBV12-3 or TRBV12-4 and TRBJ1-1, with D perhaps matching TRBD1 (5 bases). The V gene lost 2 bases and the J gene lost 4 bases, with 8 bases spanning the gap. The CDR3 totals 13 residues. CDR3 in DNA: TGTGCCAGCAGTTTAAACGGGGGCACTGAAGCTTTCTTT. It codes for CASSLNGGTEAFF.

The chain recombines TRBV5-1 with TRBJ1-2, with D possibly TRBD1 on 6 matching bases. The V end lost 4 bases, the J end lost 7 bases, and 23 bases lay between the germline ends. This CDR3 is built from 16 residues. CDR1 and CDR2 from the germline V gene are SGHRS and YFSETQ. The CDR3 sequence is CASSTIEQGLDLGYTF. The CDR3 DNA sequence: TGCGCCAGCAGCACTATCGAACAGGGTCTTGATCTTGGCTACACCTTC.

Worth noting for this clone: Other DNA sequences within the sample encode an identical CDR3. The chain joins TRBV9 to TRBJ2-7; 7 nucleotides align to TRBD1. The trim removed 0 bases at V and 2 bases at J, leaving 2 bases unmatched. There are 14 residues in the CDR3. Germline loops: CDR1 SGDLS, CDR2 YYNGEE. The CDR3 sequence: CASSVGQGAYEQYF. DNA of the CDR3: TGTGCCAGCAGCGTAGGACAGGGAGCCTACGAGCAGTACTTC.

This CDR3 reads CASTRSGGQSTDTQYF. The CDR3 DNA is TGTGCCAGCACCCGTAGCGGGGGGCAATCCACAGATACGCAGTATTTT. The genes are TRBV9 and TRBJ2-3; 10 nucleotides agree with TRBD2. V lost 6 bases and J lost 2; bases outside the gene matches: 9. CDR1 SGDLS and CDR2 YYNGEE come from the germline V gene. CDR3 length equals 16 residues.

The rearrangement joins TRBV28 to TRBJ1-1; D perhaps matches TRBD1 (5 bases). Trimming took 1 base from V and 9 from J, leaving 18 bases between them. The CDR3 totals 15 residues. Germline CDR1 and CDR2: MDHEN and SYDVKM. CDR3 sequence reads: CASSLFVGQGGKAFF. The DNA of the CDR3 is TGTGCCAGCAGTTTATTCGTCGGGCAGGGAGGGAAAGCTTTCTTT. The whole variable domain, remainder taken from reference TRBV28 and TRBJ1-1, is DVKVTQSSRYLVKRTGEKVFLECVQDMDHENMFWYRQDPGLGLRLIYFSYDVKMKEKGDIPEGYSVSREKKERFSLILESASTNQTSMYLCASSLFVGQGGKAFFGQGTRLTVV.